This section outlines one TCR beta chain sequence together with its context. Its target is unknown. What made the TCR beta cDNA was 5'RACE template switching with UMIs. TCRdb reprocessed the 5' RACE reads, with one entry per CDR3 protein and no DNA. The sample yields tens of thousands of distinct CDR3 sequences, of which the top ten take up 60%. The data stem from a study of T cells expressing NK-cell markers. Looking at the study overall: Repertoires of TCR beta were obtained from T cells sorted as CD3+CD56+NKG2C+, CD3+CD56+NKG2C- and CD3+CD56-NKG2C+. Whole-study findings and limits: A handful of donors showed these clonotypes also leading the CD3+CD56-NKG2C+ fraction.

CDR1 and CDR2 from the germline V gene are SGDLS and YYNGEE. This CDR3 has 19 residues. The rearrangement joins TRBV9 to TRBJ1-5; the TCRdb D gene call, TRBD1, has no DNA to confirm it. The clonotype comes from a woman between 18 and 69 years old in good health. The specimen sequenced was blood T cells: a sorted CD56 or NKG2C T cell subset, CD4+ or CD8+ T cells, or bulk PBMC T cells (not recorded which). CDR3 in amino acids: CASSVGGGQGSDSNQPQHF.